The T cell receptor beta chain described here comes from a study of identical twins. A universal primer site came from template switching; cDNA carried unique molecular identifiers. MiXCR was run by TCRdb on the 5' RACE reads, yielding one entry per CDR3 protein. The repertoire holds roughly 540,000 distinct CDR3 sequences, under 25% seen once, with 0.75% to 0.95% in the top ten. Whole-study results and caveats: Models underestimated how often monozygotic twins shared out-of-frame TCR alpha. Low generation probability was overrepresented in out-of-frame alpha sequences shared by twins.

On this clonotype: Its target is not known.

The same specimen was also included in a second study, on T cells expressing NK-cell markers. That investigation notes: CD3+CD56+NKG2C+, CD3+CD56+NKG2C- and CD3+CD56-NKG2C+ T cells, once sorted, supplied the TCR beta repertoires.

This receptor was taken from a woman between 18 and 29 years old in good health. Sequenced input: CD4+ T cells sorted from blood.

DNA of the CDR3: TGTGCCAGCAACCTGGTAGCGGGGGGGGGCGATGAGCAGTTCTTC. Protein product: CASNLVAGGGDEQFF. The chain recombines TRBV7-2 with TRBJ2-1; 11 bases match TRBD2. This CDR3 spans 15 amino acids. V dropped 7 bases and J dropped 8; count of bases not matched to a gene: 10. Germline V gene data show CDR1 as SGHTA and CDR2 as FQGNSA. Filled out from reference TRBV7-2 and TRBJ2-1, the complete variable domain reads GAGVSQSPSNKVTEKGKDVELRCDPISGHTALYWYRQSLGQGLEFLIYFQGNSAPDKSGLPSDRFSAERTGGSVSTLTIQRTQQEDSAVYLCASNLVAGGGDEQFFGPGTRLTVL.